The rows below give T cell receptor beta chains drawn from one sample of a study of T cell responses to AZD1222 COVID-19 vaccine. Some clones are missing from TCRdb's copy, which holds only in-frame ones; the method was immunoSEQ multiplex PCR. The sample includes some 130,000 clones, roughly 87% seen only once; the top ten take roughly 1.5%. The sequencing used peripheral blood, collected on day 0 of AZD1222 vaccination. The receptors stem from an adult in good health. Both conserved end residues are part of each CDR3. D genes are given only for firm matches. The size entry is marked missing in some rows and otherwise reads once, few, many or a size class.

v_gene: TRBV9; j_gene: TRBJ2-2; abundance: few; d_gene: .; CDR3aa: CASSTQGRAGELFF; CDR3nt: TGTGCCAGCAGCACACAGGGAAGGGCCGGGGAGCTGTTTTTT
v_gene: TRBV18; j_gene: TRBJ1-1; abundance: .; d_gene: .; CDR3aa: CASSWTADVTEAFF; CDR3nt: TGTGCCAGCTCTTGGACAGCGGATGTCACTGAAGCTTTCTTT
v_gene: TRBV11-3; j_gene: TRBJ2-6; abundance: .; d_gene: .; CDR3aa: CASSASGANVLTF; CDR3nt: TGTGCCAGCAGCGCTTCTGGGGCCAACGTCCTGACTTTC
v_gene: TRBV4-2; j_gene: TRBJ2-7; abundance: .; d_gene: .; CDR3aa: CASSQDYLMGEPPSYEQYF; CDR3nt: TGTGCCAGCAGCCAAGACTATTTGATGGGGGAACCTCCCTCCTACGAGCAGTACTTC
v_gene: TRBV21-1; j_gene: TRBJ2-3; abundance: .; d_gene: .; CDR3aa: CASSEWDTQYF; CDR3nt: TGTGCCAGCAGCGAATGGGATACGCAGTATTTT
v_gene: TRBV11-2; j_gene: TRBJ1-2; abundance: few; d_gene: .; CDR3aa: CASSFSPGRRRDGGYTF; CDR3nt: TGTGCCAGCAGCTTTAGTCCGGGTCGGAGGAGGGACGGTGGCTACACCTTC
v_gene: TRBV30; j_gene: TRBJ2-2; abundance: .; d_gene: .; CDR3aa: CACYTGELFF; CDR3nt: TGTGCCTGCTACACCGGGGAGCTGTTTTTT
v_gene: TRBV7-2; j_gene: TRBJ1-5; abundance: .; d_gene: .; CDR3aa: CASSVTGAGPQHF; CDR3nt: TGTGCCAGCAGCGTGACAGGAGCGGGGCCCCAGCATTTT
v_gene: TRBV19; j_gene: TRBJ1-1; abundance: .; d_gene: .; CDR3aa: CASKGQLNTEAFF; CDR3nt: TGTGCCAGTAAGGGGCAGCTGAACACTGAAGCTTTCTTT
v_gene: TRBV15; j_gene: TRBJ2-7; abundance: .; d_gene: TRBD2; CDR3aa: CATSRGGSLSYEQYF; CDR3nt: TGTGCCACCAGCAGGGGAGGGTCCCTCTCCTACGAGCAGTACTTC
v_gene: TRBV10-3; j_gene: TRBJ1-6; abundance: .; d_gene: .; CDR3aa: CAISNRENNSPLHF; CDR3nt: TGTGCCATCAGTAACAGGGAAAATAATTCACCCCTCCACTTT
v_gene: TRBV6-4; j_gene: TRBJ1-4; abundance: .; d_gene: TRBD1; CDR3aa: CASKDRGTNEKLFF; CDR3nt: TGTGCCAGCAAAGACAGGGGAACTAATGAAAAACTGTTTTTT
v_gene: TRBV28; j_gene: TRBJ1-6; abundance: many; d_gene: .; CDR3aa: CASSLLASSSYNSPLHF; CDR3nt: TGTGCCAGCAGTTTACTGGCCTCCAGCTCCTATAATTCACCCCTCCACTTT
v_gene: TRBV2; j_gene: TRBJ2-3; abundance: .; d_gene: .; CDR3aa: CASSDRGSTRGTDTQYF; CDR3nt: TGTGCCAGCAGTGACCGGGGCTCGACCCGGGGCACAGATACGCAGTATTTT
v_gene: TRBV19; j_gene: TRBJ2-2; abundance: .; d_gene: .; CDR3aa: CASGTGSGELFF; CDR3nt: TGTGCCAGTGGTACAGGGTCCGGGGAGCTGTTTTTT
v_gene: TRBV5-6; j_gene: TRBJ2-7; abundance: .; d_gene: TRBD2; CDR3aa: CASSLASGGGYEQYF; CDR3nt: TGTGCCAGCAGCTTGGCGTCGGGAGGGGGATACGAGCAGTACTTC
v_gene: TRBV19; j_gene: TRBJ1-3; abundance: .; d_gene: .; CDR3aa: CASTRNGNTIYF; CDR3nt: TGTGCCAGTACTCGAAACGGAAACACCATATATTTT
v_gene: TRBV5-1; j_gene: TRBJ1-3; abundance: .; d_gene: .; CDR3aa: CASSPRGKADTIYF; CDR3nt: TGCGCCAGCAGCCCCAGGGGAAAGGCGGACACCATATATTTT
v_gene: TRBV11-3; j_gene: TRBJ2-1; abundance: .; d_gene: .; CDR3aa: CASSLRGQPYNEQFF; CDR3nt: TGTGCCAGCAGCTTGCGCGGACAGCCCTACAATGAGCAGTTCTTC
v_gene: TRBV4-1; j_gene: TRBJ1-5; abundance: once; d_gene: .; CDR3aa: CASSQERGGNQPQHF; CDR3nt: TGCGCCAGCAGCCAAGAAAGAGGTGGCAATCAGCCCCAGCATTTT
v_gene: TRBV9; j_gene: TRBJ1-3; abundance: .; d_gene: TRBD1; CDR3aa: CASSVEARGQTGNTIYF; CDR3nt: TGTGCCAGCAGCGTAGAGGCCAGGGGGCAGACTGGAAACACCATATATTTT
v_gene: TRBV10-2; j_gene: TRBJ2-5; abundance: .; d_gene: TRBD2; CDR3aa: CASSDASGRQTQYF; CDR3nt: TGCGCCAGCAGTGATGCTAGCGGTCGCCAGACCCAGTACTTC
v_gene: TRBV21-1; j_gene: TRBJ1-2; abundance: once; d_gene: .; CDR3aa: CASSKLGRGHGYTF; CDR3nt: TGTGCCAGCAGCAAATTGGGCAGGGGGCATGGCTACACCTTC
v_gene: TRBV6-5; j_gene: TRBJ2-5; abundance: .; d_gene: TRBD1; CDR3aa: CASRPGQGIQTQYF; CDR3nt: TGTGCCAGCAGGCCGGGACAGGGTATACAGACCCAGTACTTC
v_gene: TRBV3-1/TRBV3-2; j_gene: TRBJ2-3; abundance: .; d_gene: TRBD2; CDR3aa: CASSQGRGSADTQYF; CDR3nt: TGTGCCAGCAGCCAAGGGCGGGGGAGTGCAGATACGCAGTATTTT
v_gene: TRBV5-8; j_gene: TRBJ1-1; abundance: few; d_gene: .; CDR3aa: CASSLIRLRSTEAFF; CDR3nt: TGTGCCAGCAGCTTGATTCGACTCAGGTCCACTGAAGCTTTCTTT
v_gene: TRBV6-5; j_gene: TRBJ1-1; abundance: .; d_gene: .; CDR3aa: CASSYSTFGLGAFF; CDR3nt: TGTGCCAGCAGTTACTCGACATTTGGGCTCGGAGCTTTCTTT
v_gene: TRBV2; j_gene: TRBJ1-5; abundance: .; d_gene: TRBD1; CDR3aa: CASTYGQASNQPQHF; CDR3nt: TGTGCCAGCACCTACGGACAGGCTAGCAATCAGCCCCAGCATTTT
v_gene: TRBV5-1; j_gene: TRBJ2-3; abundance: .; d_gene: .; CDR3aa: CASTITGDRDTQYF; CDR3nt: TGCGCCAGCACCATTACAGGAGATAGGGATACGCAGTATTTT
v_gene: TRBV9; j_gene: TRBJ2-7; abundance: .; d_gene: TRBD1; CDR3aa: CASSETGTHYEQYF; CDR3nt: TGTGCCAGCAGCGAGACAGGGACCCACTACGAGCAGTACTTC
v_gene: TRBV2; j_gene: TRBJ2-5; abundance: .; d_gene: .; CDR3aa: CASSETGGETQYF; CDR3nt: TGTGCCAGCAGTGAAACAGGAGGGGAGACCCAGTACTTC
v_gene: TRBV11-2; j_gene: TRBJ2-3; abundance: .; d_gene: TRBD2; CDR3aa: CASSSPGRTTTDTQYF; CDR3nt: TGTGCCAGCAGCTCCCCCGGGAGGACTACCACAGATACGCAGTATTTT
v_gene: TRBV6-5; j_gene: TRBJ1-5; abundance: once; d_gene: TRBD1; CDR3aa: CASSLTGGFDQPQHF; CDR3nt: TGTGCCAGCAGCTTAACAGGGGGCTTCGATCAGCCCCAGCATTTT
v_gene: TRBV11-2; j_gene: TRBJ2-1; abundance: .; d_gene: .; CDR3aa: CASSPQGLYNEQFF; CDR3nt: TGTGCCAGCAGCCCACAGGGTCTTTACAATGAGCAGTTCTTC
v_gene: TRBV5-1; j_gene: TRBJ1-1; abundance: .; d_gene: .; CDR3aa: CASTLIDGNTEAFF; CDR3nt: TGCGCCAGCACTCTAATCGACGGGAACACTGAAGCTTTCTTT
v_gene: TRBV5-1; j_gene: TRBJ2-1; abundance: .; d_gene: TRBD2; CDR3aa: CASSPSSGGNYNEQFF; CDR3nt: TGCGCCAGCAGCCCGTCTAGCGGGGGAAATTACAATGAGCAGTTCTTC
v_gene: TRBV10-3; j_gene: TRBJ1-3; abundance: .; d_gene: TRBD1; CDR3aa: CAITPDRPGNTIYF; CDR3nt: TGTGCCATCACTCCGGACAGGCCAGGAAACACCATATATTTT
v_gene: TRBV2; j_gene: TRBJ1-1; abundance: .; d_gene: .; CDR3aa: CASGTTRATEAFF; CDR3nt: TGTGCCAGCGGAACAACCCGGGCCACTGAAGCTTTCTTT
v_gene: TRBV5-6; j_gene: TRBJ2-5; abundance: .; d_gene: .; CDR3aa: CASSLNKETQYF; CDR3nt: TGTGCCAGCAGCTTGAACAAAGAGACCCAGTACTTC
v_gene: TRBV2; j_gene: TRBJ2-1; abundance: .; d_gene: .; CDR3aa: CASTEGLLGEQFF; CDR3nt: TGTGCCAGCACCGAGGGACTCCTGGGTGAGCAGTTCTTC
v_gene: TRBV6-5; j_gene: TRBJ1-6; abundance: .; d_gene: TRBD1; CDR3aa: CASNPLGTGGSPLHF; CDR3nt: TGTGCCAGCAATCCTCTAGGGACAGGGGGTTCACCCCTCCACTTT
v_gene: TRBV5-4; j_gene: TRBJ1-1; abundance: .; d_gene: TRBD1; CDR3aa: CASSLPDRVGTEAFF; CDR3nt: TGTGCCAGCAGCTTGCCCGACAGGGTGGGCACTGAAGCTTTCTTT
v_gene: TRBV6-2/TRBV6-3; j_gene: TRBJ2-7; abundance: once; d_gene: .; CDR3aa: CASSYVGPGEQYF; CDR3nt: TGTGCCAGCAGTTACGTGGGCCCGGGCGAGCAGTACTTC
v_gene: TRBV4-1; j_gene: TRBJ2-1; abundance: .; d_gene: .; CDR3aa: CASSQVSGQSYNEQFF; CDR3nt: TGCGCCAGCAGCCAAGTGTCAGGACAGTCATACAATGAGCAGTTCTTC
v_gene: TRBV28; j_gene: TRBJ2-3; abundance: few; d_gene: .; CDR3aa: CASSLSSRTDTQYF; CDR3nt: TGTGCCAGCAGTTTAAGTTCTCGCACAGATACGCAGTATTTT
v_gene: TRBV11-2; j_gene: TRBJ2-7; abundance: few; d_gene: .; CDR3aa: CASSMGPLQSSYEQYF; CDR3nt: TGTGCCAGCAGCATGGGCCCCCTACAGAGCTCCTACGAGCAGTACTTC
v_gene: TRBV7-6; j_gene: TRBJ2-7; abundance: .; d_gene: .; CDR3aa: CASSLGSMGAYEQYF; CDR3nt: TGTGCCAGCAGCTTAGGTTCCATGGGGGCCTACGAGCAGTACTTC
v_gene: TRBV15; j_gene: TRBJ2-7; abundance: .; d_gene: .; CDR3aa: CATSRDQGPSTHEQYF; CDR3nt: TGTGCCACCAGCAGAGATCAGGGACCCTCCACCCACGAGCAGTACTTC
v_gene: TRBV28; j_gene: TRBJ1-4; abundance: .; d_gene: TRBD1; CDR3aa: CASSRGDRGNEKLFF; CDR3nt: TGTGCCAGCAGTAGGGGGGACAGGGGTAATGAAAAACTGTTTTTT